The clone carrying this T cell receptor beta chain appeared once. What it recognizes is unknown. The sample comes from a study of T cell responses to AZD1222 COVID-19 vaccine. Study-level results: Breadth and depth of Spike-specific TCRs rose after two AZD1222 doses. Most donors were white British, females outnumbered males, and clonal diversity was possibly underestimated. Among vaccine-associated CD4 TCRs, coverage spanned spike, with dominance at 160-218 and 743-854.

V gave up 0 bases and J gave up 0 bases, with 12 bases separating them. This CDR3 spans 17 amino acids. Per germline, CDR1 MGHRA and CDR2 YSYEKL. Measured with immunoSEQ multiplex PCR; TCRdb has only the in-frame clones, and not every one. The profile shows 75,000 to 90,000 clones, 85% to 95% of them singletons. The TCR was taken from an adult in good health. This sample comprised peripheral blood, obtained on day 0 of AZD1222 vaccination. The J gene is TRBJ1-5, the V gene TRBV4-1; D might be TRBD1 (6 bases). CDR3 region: CASSQEGGTYSNQPQHF. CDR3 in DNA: TGCGCCAGCAGCCAAGAAGGGGGGACCTATAGCAATCAGCCCCAGCATTTT.